In its sample, the clone carrying this T cell receptor (beta chain) was seen many times. TCRdb re-called the 5' RACE reads through MiXCR, storing one row per CDR3 protein. The sample gives 450,000 to 600,000 distinct CDR3 sequences, around 20% of which show up once; 0.45% to 0.5% is in the top ten. This specimen comes from a study of identical twins. V was pared by 6 bases and J by 5 bases, with 1 base of the junction left unmatched. This CDR3 region has 13 residues. CDR1 is SNHLY, CDR2 FYNNEI, per germline. A further study also used this sample, focusing on yellow fever vaccine responses in identical twins. That investigation notes: Twins reportedly had a vaccine T cell response that seemed partly convergent, partly personalized.

Sequencing input: CD4+ T cells sorted from blood. This sequence was found in a woman aged 18-29 years in good health. The V gene is TRBV2, the J gene TRBJ2-2; 9 bases map to TRBD1. CDR3 in amino acids: CASRGQGTGELFF. CDR3 bases: TGTGCCAGCAGAGGACAGGGGACCGGGGAGCTGTTTTTT.